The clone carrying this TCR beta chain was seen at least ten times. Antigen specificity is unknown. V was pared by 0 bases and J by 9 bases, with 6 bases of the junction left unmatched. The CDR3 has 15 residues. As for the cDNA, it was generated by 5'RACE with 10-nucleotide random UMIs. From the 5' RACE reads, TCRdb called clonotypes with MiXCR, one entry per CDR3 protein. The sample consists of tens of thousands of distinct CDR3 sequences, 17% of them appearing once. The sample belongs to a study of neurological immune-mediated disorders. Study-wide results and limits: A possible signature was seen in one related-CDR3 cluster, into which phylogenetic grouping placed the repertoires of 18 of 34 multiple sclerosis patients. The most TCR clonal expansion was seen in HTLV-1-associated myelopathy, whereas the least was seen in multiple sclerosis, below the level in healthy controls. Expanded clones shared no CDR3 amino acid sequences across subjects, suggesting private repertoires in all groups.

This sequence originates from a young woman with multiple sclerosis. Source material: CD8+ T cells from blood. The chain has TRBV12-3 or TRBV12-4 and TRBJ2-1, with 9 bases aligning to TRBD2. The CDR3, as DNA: TGTGCCAGCAGTTTAGCGCTCGGCGGGAGGGCTGAGCAGTTCTTC. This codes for CASSLALGGRAEQFF.